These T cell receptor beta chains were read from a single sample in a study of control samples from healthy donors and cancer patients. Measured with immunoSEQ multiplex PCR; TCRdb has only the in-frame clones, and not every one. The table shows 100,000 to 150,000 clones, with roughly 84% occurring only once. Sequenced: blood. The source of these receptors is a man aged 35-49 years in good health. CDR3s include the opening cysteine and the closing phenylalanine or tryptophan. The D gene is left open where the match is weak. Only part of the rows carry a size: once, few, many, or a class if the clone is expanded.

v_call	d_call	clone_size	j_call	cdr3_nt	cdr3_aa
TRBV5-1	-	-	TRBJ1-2	TGCGCCAGCAGCTCTCAAGCGTATGGCTACACCTTC	CASSSQAYGYTF
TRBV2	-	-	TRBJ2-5	TGTGCCAGCAGTGAAGGGGGCACTCCCGGGGAGACCCAGTACTTC	CASSEGGTPGETQYF
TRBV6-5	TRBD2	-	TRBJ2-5	TGTGCCAGCAGCCCAGCGGGGGAAAGTCAAGAGACCCAGTACTTC	CASSPAGESQETQYF
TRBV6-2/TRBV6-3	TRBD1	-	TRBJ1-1	TGTGCCAGCAGCCCTCTTCCGTCCCAGGGACAGGGTTATGAAGCTTTCTTT	CASSPLPSQGQGYEAFF
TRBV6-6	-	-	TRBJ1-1	TGTGCCAGCAGCCCCAGGGGGAACACTGAAGCTTTCTTT	CASSPRGNTEAFF
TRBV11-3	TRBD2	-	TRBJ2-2	TGTGCCAGCAGCTTGTCGGCTAGCGGGGGTATCACCGGGGAGCTGTTTTTT	CASSLSASGGITGELFF
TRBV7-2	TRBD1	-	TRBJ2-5	TGTGCCAGCAGCTCCTTCAAACAACGGACAGGGAGGGAGACCCAGTACTTC	CASSSFKQRTGRETQYF
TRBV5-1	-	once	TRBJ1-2	TGCGCCAGCAGCTTACAGGACACAAACTATGGCTACACCTTC	CASSLQDTNYGYTF
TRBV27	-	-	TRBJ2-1	TGTGCCAGCAGCAACTCCCTAGTACGGCACAATGAGCAGTTCTTC	CASSNSLVRHNEQFF
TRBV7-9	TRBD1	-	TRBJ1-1	TGTGCCAGCAGCACAACAGGGGGCACTGAAGCTTTCTTT	CASSTTGGTEAFF
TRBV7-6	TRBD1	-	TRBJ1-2	TGTGCCAGCAGCTCGACACCGGGACAGGGGGCGGTAGGCTACACCTTC	CASSSTPGQGAVGYTF
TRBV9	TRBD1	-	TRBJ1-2	TGTGCCAGCAGCGTGGGGAGGGGGACAGGGATCACCTATGGCTACACCTTC	CASSVGRGTGITYGYTF
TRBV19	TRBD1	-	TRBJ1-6	TGTGCCAGTAGGGGGACAGGGCTCTATAATTCACCCCTCCACTTT	CASRGTGLYNSPLHF
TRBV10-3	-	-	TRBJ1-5	TGTGCCATCAAAGGTGAGGTGGGGAATCAGCCCCAGCATTTT	CAIKGEVGNQPQHF
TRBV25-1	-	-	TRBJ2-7	TGTGCCAGCAGTAAGGACCCAGCCTACGAGCAGTACTTC	CASSKDPAYEQYF
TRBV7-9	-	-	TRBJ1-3	TGTGCCAGCAGCTTAGTACAGGGCAGAAACACCATATATTTT	CASSLVQGRNTIYF
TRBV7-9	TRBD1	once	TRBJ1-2	TGTGCCAGCAGCTTAGGGGGACAGGGCCTATATGGCTACACCTTC	CASSLGGQGLYGYTF
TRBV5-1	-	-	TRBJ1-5	TGCGCCAGCAGCTTGGCGGGGGCAGGTCAGCCCCAGCATTTT	CASSLAGAGQPQHF
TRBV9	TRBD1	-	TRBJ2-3	TGTGCCAGCAGCGCAACCGGGACAGGGACAGATACGCAGTATTTT	CASSATGTGTDTQYF
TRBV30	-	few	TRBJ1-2	TGTGCCTGGAGTGGAGAATGGGCTTATGGCTACACCTTC	CAWSGEWAYGYTF
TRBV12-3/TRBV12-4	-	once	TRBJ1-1	TGTGCCAGCAGTTTTCAGAACACTGAAGCTTTCTTT	CASSFQNTEAFF